The rows below give T cell receptor beta chains drawn from one sample of a study of glioma-infiltrating T cells. TCRdb passed the multiplex PCR reads through MiXCR, listing each CDR3 protein once. This table holds about 93,000 distinct CDR3 sequences, around 42% found once. Sequencing input: glioma tissue, nonneoplastic brain tissue, or PBMCs (not recorded which). These receptor sequences come from a human donor with low-grade glioma or glioblastoma, undergoing nonglioma brain surgery, or in good health (not recorded which). Each CDR3 is given with its conserved first and last residue. The D gene is left open where the match is weak. Rows give clone size only sometimes, using once, few, many, or a class for an expanded clone.

TRBV11-2	many	TRBD1	TRBJ1-5	CASSLAGGNNQPQHF	TGTGCCAGCAGCTTAGCAGGGGGAAACAATCAGCCCCAGCATTTT
TRBV4-1	many	-	TRBJ1-1	CASTPGPGNTEAFF	TGCGCCAGTACCCCAGGGCCGGGGAACACTGAAGCTTTCTTT
TRBV7-2	many	TRBD2	TRBJ2-1	CASSLAGLSGTSYNEQFF	TGTGCCAGCAGCTTAGCTGGGTTAAGCGGGACCTCCTACAATGAGCAGTTCTTC
TRBV6-1	many	TRBD2	TRBJ2-1	CASSPRGTSGRSSYNEQFF	TGTGCCAGCAGCCCACGCGGGACTAGCGGGAGGAGCTCCTACAATGAGCAGTTCTTC
TRBV9	many	-	TRBJ1-4	CASSPLEWNEKLFF	TGTGCCAGCAGCCCATTAGAGTGGAATGAAAAACTGTTTTTT
TRBV9	-	-	TRBJ2-2	CASNVFNTGELFF	TGTGCCAGCAACGTATTTAACACCGGGGAGCTGTTTTTT
TRBV11-2	many	TRBD2	TRBJ2-7	CASSSTRAGGYEQYF	TGTGCCAGCAGCTCAACTCGGGCCGGGGGGTACGAGCAGTACTTC
TRBV12-3/TRBV12-4	many	TRBD1	TRBJ1-6	CASSSGQEYNSPLHF	TGTGCCAGCAGTTCGGGACAGGAATATAATTCACCCCTCCACTTT
TRBV6-5	-	-	TRBJ1-1	CASSYSPQNTEAFF	TGTGCCAGCAGTTACTCGCCCCAAAACACCGAAGCTTTCTTT
TRBV5-1	many	-	TRBJ2-2	CASSLADRDTGELFF	TGCGCCAGCAGCTTGGCCGACAGAGACACCGGGGAGCTGTTTTTT
TRBV6-2/TRBV6-3	many	-	TRBJ2-7	CASRRDGGSYEQYF	TGTGCCAGCAGACGGGACGGTGGTTCCTACGAGCAGTACTTC
TRBV5-1	many	-	TRBJ2-2	CASSQATIGELFF	TGCGCCAGCAGCCAAGCGACAATCGGGGAGCTGTTTTTT
TRBV18	many	TRBD1	TRBJ2-3	CASSPQDRAGDTQYF	TGTGCCAGCTCACCTCAGGACAGGGCTGGAGATACGCAGTATTTT
TRBV20-1	many	TRBD2	TRBJ2-3	CSAILLAGVADTQYF	TGCAGTGCTATTCTGCTAGCGGGAGTTGCCGATACGCAGTATTTT
TRBV28	many	-	TRBJ2-7	CASMESRNRPYEQYF	TGTGCCAGCATGGAATCGCGTAACAGGCCCTACGAGCAGTACTTC
TRBV12-2	few	-	TRBJ2-7	CASRLKITSGTGKIYEQYF	TGTGCAAGTCGCTTGAAAATAACTAGCGGGACAGGGAAAATCTACGAGCAGTACTTC
TRBV27	-	-	TRBJ2-2	CASSPGTCSTGQLFF	TGTGCCAGCAGTCCCGGGACATGTAGCACCGGGCAGCTGTTTTTT
TRBV20-1	many	-	TRBJ2-1	CSARVRLAGSYNEQFF	TGCAGTGCTAGAGTCCGTCTAGCAGGCTCCTACAATGAGCAGTTCTTC
TRBV30	many	-	TRBJ2-1	CAWSGNPNEQFF	TGTGCCTGGAGTGGCAACCCAAATGAGCAGTTCTTC
TRBV7-9	many	-	TRBJ2-5	CASSPTLGGQETQYF	TGTGCCAGCAGCCCCACGTTAGGAGGGCAAGAGACCCAGTACTTC
TRBV7-8	many	TRBD1	TRBJ1-1	CASSLAGQGWGTEAFF	TGTGCCAGCAGCTTAGCGGGACAGGGTTGGGGGACTGAAGCTTTCTTT
TRBV7-2	many	TRBD1	TRBJ1-4	CASSWGQGANEKLFF	TGTGCCAGCAGCTGGGGACAGGGGGCTAATGAAAAACTGTTTTTT
TRBV7-2	many	-	TRBJ2-7	CASSWTVGEQYF	TGTGCCAGCAGCTGGACCGTGGGCGAGCAGTACTTC
TRBV20-1	many	TRBD2	TRBJ2-1	CSAIVLAGGRNEQFF	TGCAGTGCCATCGTCCTAGCGGGAGGGAGGAATGAGCAGTTCTTC
TRBV7-3	-	TRBD2	TRBJ2-1	CASSADSGSSYEQFF	TGTGCCAGCAGCGCCGATAGCGGGAGTAGCTACGAGCAGTTCTTC
TRBV2	many	-	TRBJ2-7	CASSQSQSSYEQYF	TGTGCCAGCAGTCAGTCCCAGAGCTCCTACGAGCAGTACTTC
TRBV5-1	many	TRBD1	TRBJ1-4	CASRISGTADEKLFF	TGCGCCAGCAGGATCTCCGGGACAGCCGATGAAAAACTGTTTTTT
TRBV6-5	-	TRBD2	TRBJ2-1	CASSFGGRARISDEQFF	TGTGCCAGCAGTTTCGGGGGGAGGGCCAGGATCTCCGATGAGCAGTTCTTC
TRBV18	many	TRBD2	TRBJ2-1	CASSPGGGLYNEQFF	TGTGCCAGCTCACCAGGCGGGGGGCTCTACAATGAGCAGTTCTTC
TRBV19	many	-	TRBJ1-5	CASSSPQRSSNQPQHF	TGTGCCAGTAGTTCCCCCCAGAGATCTAGCAATCAGCCCCAGCATTTT
TRBV5-6	few	-	TRBJ1-2	CASSSRGILRGYTF	TGTGCCAGCAGCTCCCGAGGGATCCTACGTGGCTACACCTTC
TRBV10-3	many	-	TRBJ2-3	CAISIADTQYF	TGTGCCATCAGTATAGCAGATACGCAGTATTTT
TRBV2	many	-	TRBJ1-1	CASRLDRSTEAFF	TGTGCCAGCCGCCTAGACAGGAGCACTGAAGCTTTCTTT
TRBV4-1	-	-	TRBJ2-1	CASSPPSGTVIDYNEQSF	TGTGCCAGCAGCCCTCCATCAGGGACTGTCATAGACTACAATGAGCAGTCCTTC
TRBV7-2	many	TRBD2	TRBJ2-7	CASSLGGLAGGPYEQYF	TGTGCCAGCAGCTTAGGGGGACTAGCGGGAGGGCCTTACGAGCAGTACTTC
TRBV11-2	many	-	TRBJ1-5	CASSLDIDRPGQPQHF	TGTGCCAGCAGCTTAGATATAGACAGACCCGGGCAGCCCCAGCATTTT
TRBV29-1	many	TRBD2	TRBJ2-3	CSFARLAGGSTDTQYF	TGCAGCTTCGCCAGACTAGCGGGGGGAAGCACAGATACGCAGTATTTT